What follows are 14 T cell receptor beta chains derived from one specimen sequenced in a study of T cells in Graves' hyperthyroidism and ophthalmopathy. Using RNA transcripts as the source, TCR beta CDR3 regions were amplified. Initially, a first-round RT-PCR of the TCR CDR3 employed the HTBI primer set. In TCRdb, the multiplex PCR reads were re-called with MiXCR into one record per CDR3 protein. The profile shows hundreds of thousands of distinct CDR3 sequences, roughly 14% of them singletons. The sample comprised blood. The receptors were gathered from a middle-aged woman with Graves' ophthalmopathy.

This clonotype was seen at least ten times. The CDR3 sequence is CASSLFGGGPTYEQYF. CDR3 nucleotide sequence: TGTGCCAGCAGCTTGTTCGGGGGAGGGCCCACCTACGAGCAGTACTTC. This chain links TRBV7-6 with TRBJ2-7; the match to TRBD2 covers 7 bases. CDR1 and CDR2 from the germline V gene are SGHVS and FNYEAQ. The J segment lost 2 bases and the V segment lost 3 bases, leaving 10 bases of the junction unmatched. This CDR3 region has 16 residues.

In this sample, this clonotype turned up many times. The V gene is TRBV28, the J gene TRBJ1-1; D might be TRBD1 (5 bases). From germline, CDR1 is MDHEN and CDR2 SYDVKM. The V end lost 5 bases, the J end lost 4 bases, and 8 bases lay between the germline ends. The CDR3 extends over 12 amino acids. The CDR3: CASSRGPTEAFF. The CDR3 DNA reads TGTGCCAGCAGTCGGGGACCCACTGAAGCTTTCTTT.

This clonotype has ten or more counts. The V gene is TRBV30, the J gene TRBJ1-2, with TRBD1 identical over 7 bases. This CDR3 spans 12 amino acids. J gave up 8 bases and V 4 bases, and 7 bases lay outside the gene matches. The germline V gene encodes CDR1 GTSNPN and CDR2 SVGIG (reference sequence). CDR3 protein: CAWTQNRGGYTF. The CDR3, as DNA: TGTGCCTGGACCCAGAACAGGGGCGGCTACACCTTC.

The sample holds many counts of this clonotype. The chain recombines TRBV7-9 with TRBJ2-7; TRBD1 might be the D (8 bases). The V gene's germline CDR1 is SEHNR and CDR2 FQNEAQ (reference sequence). This CDR3 region has 16 residues. V dropped 4 bases and J dropped 3 bases, with 19 bases sitting between them. CDR3 nucleotide sequence: TGTGCCAGCAGCTCCCCCGCAACAGGGGGGGGCTACGAGCAGTACTTC. Amino acid sequence: CASSSPATGGGYEQYF.

This clonotype was seen once. The chain has TRBV6-2 or TRBV6-3 and TRBJ2-6; 8 bases agree with TRBD1. Germline V gene lookup returns CDR1 MNHEY and CDR2 SVGEGT. V shed 0 bases and J 0 bases; nucleotides not matched to a gene: 13. The CDR3 runs to 21 residues. In DNA form, the CDR3 reads TGTGCCAGCAGTTACTCAATAACGGCGAGGACAGGGTACTCTGGGGCCAACGTCCTGACTTTC. Protein sequence: CASSYSITARTGYSGANVLTF.

In this sample, this clonotype turned up many times. This chain uses TRBV10-3 with TRBJ2-7, with D unresolved. The CDR3 is made up of 12 amino acids. CDR1 and CDR2 (germline): ENHRY, SYGVKD. Trimming took off 4 bases at V and 1 base at J, with 5 bases between the two ends. The chain's CDR3 is CAISAGSYEQYF. The CDR3 nucleotides are TGTGCCATCAGTGCCGGGTCCTACGAGCAGTACTTC.

This clonotype was counted a few times. The V and J genes are TRBV19 and TRBJ2-5, with D hard to call. V gave up 8 bases and J gave up 4 bases, with 11 bases separating them. Germline CDR1 reads LNHDA; CDR2 reads SQIVND (reference sequence). CDR3 length equals 12 residues. For the CDR3, the DNA is TGTGCCAGTGCCCGAGATGGAGAGACCCAGTACTTC. Protein product: CASARDGETQYF.

This clonotype was observed at least ten times. The chain is built from TRBV6-1 and TRBJ1-3, with 11 bases identical to TRBD1. The CDR3 consists of 16 residues. J lost 2 bases, V lost 7 bases, and 7 bases had no gene match. Germline CDR1 reads MNHNS; CDR2 reads SASEGT. CDR3 nucleotide sequence: TGTGCCAGCACCCGGACAGGGGGCATTGCTGGAAACACCATATATTTT. Its translation is CASTRTGGIAGNTIYF.

This clonotype was recorded at least ten times. The chain joins TRBV12-3 or TRBV12-4 to TRBJ1-2, with TRBD1 matching 10 bases. The CDR3 covers 14 residues. V lost 6 bases and J lost 6; bases outside the gene matches: 7. CDR3 sequence (DNA): TGTGCCAGCAGAATGGACAGGGGGAATCATGGCTACACCTTC. Translated, it gives CASRMDRGNHGYTF.

This clonotype was seen at least ten times. The chain has TRBV20-1 and TRBJ2-5, with TRBD1 identical over 8 bases. Germline assignment: CDR1 DFQATT and CDR2 SNEGSKA (reference sequence). V dropped 3 bases and J dropped 4; count of bases not matched to a gene: 1. The CDR3 runs 12 residues. CDR3 loop: CSASDRGETQYF. In DNA form, the CDR3 reads TGCAGTGCTAGTGACAGGGGAGAGACCCAGTACTTC.

This clonotype turned up a few times. J is TRBJ1-2 and V is TRBV30; D is ambiguous. The germline gives CDR1 GTSNPN, CDR2 SVGIG (reference sequence). The CDR3 is made up of 14 amino acids. V was shortened by 0 bases and J by 5 bases, with 13 bases between the two germline ends. The CDR3 is CAWSVLGFGYGYTF. DNA for the CDR3: TGTGCCTGGAGTGTACTAGGTTTTGGATATGGCTACACCTTC. Combining the CDR3 with reference TRBV30 and TRBJ1-2 gives the whole variable domain SQTIHQWPATLVQPVGSPLSLECTVEGTSNPNLYWYRQAAGRGLQLLFYSVGIGQISSEVPQNLSASRPQDRQFILSSKKLLLSDSGFYLCAWSVLGFGYGYTFGSGTRLTVV.

The CDR3, as DNA: TGTGCCAGCAGTTCGGGCGGACAGGGCTACACCTTC. As protein: CASSSGGQGYTF. V usage is TRBV6-5 and J usage is TRBJ1-2; D perhaps matches TRBD1 (6 bases). Germline CDR1 MNHEY, CDR2 SVGAGI. CDR3 length equals 12 residues. Trimming left V 4 bases short and J 8 bases short, with 11 bases between.

This clonotype was observed many times. The V gene is TRBV12-3 or TRBV12-4, the J gene TRBJ2-5; the match to TRBD2 covers 7 bases. This CDR3 is 15 amino acids long. Losses at the gene ends were 5 bases for V and 4 bases for J; bases not matched to a gene: 10. The CDR3 DNA is TGTGCCAGCAGTCTATTGGGAGGGGACGGAGAGACCCAGTACTTC. This encodes CASSLLGGDGETQYF.

At least ten counts were recorded for this clonotype. V and J are TRBV20-1 and TRBJ1-1; TRBD1 is a possible D gene (5 bases). The CDR3 has 14 residues. V lost 2 bases and J lost 4, with 14 bases in between. Per the germline V gene, CDR1 is DFQATT and CDR2 is SNEGSKA (reference sequence). Here the CDR3 DNA reads TGCAGTGCTAGAACGGCAGGGCAAGGCACTGAAGCTTTCTTT. It is translated as CSARTAGQGTEAFF.